This T cell receptor beta chain originates from a study of T cell responses to AZD1222 COVID-19 vaccine. Sequencing used immunoSEQ multiplex PCR; TCRdb keeps in-frame clones, though not all of them. The sample shows approximately 61,000 clones, about four fifths of them seen only once. The ends lost 6 bases at V and 8 bases at J; junction bases unmatched: 12. This CDR3 has 15 amino acids. CDR1 SGDLS and CDR2 YYNGEE come from the germline V gene. This clonotype was sampled from an adult who received the AZD1222 COVID-19 vaccine. The chain joins TRBV9 to TRBJ1-4; 8 positions match TRBD1. Sequencing was performed on peripheral blood, taken 28 days after the second AZD1222 dose. CDR3 DNA: TGTGCCAGCACCCCCGAAGGGCAGGGGGCGGAAAAACTGTTTTTT. Translation gives CASTPEGQGAEKLFF.